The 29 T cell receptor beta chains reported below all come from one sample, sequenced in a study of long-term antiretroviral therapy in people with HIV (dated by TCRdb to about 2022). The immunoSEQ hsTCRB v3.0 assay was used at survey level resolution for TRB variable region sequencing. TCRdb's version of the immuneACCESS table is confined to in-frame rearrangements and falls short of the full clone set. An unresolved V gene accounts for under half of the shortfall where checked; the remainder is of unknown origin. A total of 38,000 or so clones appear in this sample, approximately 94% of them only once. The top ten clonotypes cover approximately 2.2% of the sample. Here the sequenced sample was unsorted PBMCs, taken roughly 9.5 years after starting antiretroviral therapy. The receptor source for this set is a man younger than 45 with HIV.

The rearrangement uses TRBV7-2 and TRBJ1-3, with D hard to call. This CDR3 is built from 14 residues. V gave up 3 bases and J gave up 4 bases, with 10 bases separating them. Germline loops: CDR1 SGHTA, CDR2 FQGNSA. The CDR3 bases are TGTGCCAGCAGCTTCGTCGGCTTCGGAAACACCATATATTTT. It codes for CASSFVGFGNTIYF.

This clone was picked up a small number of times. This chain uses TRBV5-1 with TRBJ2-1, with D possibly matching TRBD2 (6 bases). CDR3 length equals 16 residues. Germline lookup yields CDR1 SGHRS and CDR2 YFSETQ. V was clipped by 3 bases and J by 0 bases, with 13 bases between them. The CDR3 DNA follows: TGCGCCAGCAGCTCGGTAGCGGCCGACTCCTACAATGAGCAGTTCTTC. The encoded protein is CASSSVAADSYNEQFF.

DNA for the CDR3: TGTGCCAGTAGGGGGGGGACAGGGGACACCGGGGAGCTGTTTTTT. Amino acid sequence: CASRGGTGDTGELFF. The genes are TRBV19 and TRBJ2-2; 10 bases are shared with TRBD1. CDR1 and CDR2 (germline): LNHDA, SQIVND (reference sequence). The V gene end was trimmed by 6 bases and the J gene end by 3 bases; junction bases not matched to a gene: 4. The CDR3 is made up of 15 amino acids.

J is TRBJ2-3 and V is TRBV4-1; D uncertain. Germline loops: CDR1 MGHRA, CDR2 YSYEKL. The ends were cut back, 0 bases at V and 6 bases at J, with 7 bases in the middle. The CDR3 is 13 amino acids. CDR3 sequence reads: CASSQDPPDTQYF. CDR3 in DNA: TGCGCCAGCAGCCAAGATCCCCCGGATACGCAGTATTTT.

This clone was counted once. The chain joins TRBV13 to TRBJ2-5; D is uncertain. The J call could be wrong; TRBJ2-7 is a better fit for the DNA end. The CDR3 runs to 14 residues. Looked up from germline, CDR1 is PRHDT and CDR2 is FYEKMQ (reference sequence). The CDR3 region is CASSPQTEDYEQYF. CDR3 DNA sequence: TGTGCCAGCAGCCCCCAGACTGAGGACTACGAGCAGTACTTC.

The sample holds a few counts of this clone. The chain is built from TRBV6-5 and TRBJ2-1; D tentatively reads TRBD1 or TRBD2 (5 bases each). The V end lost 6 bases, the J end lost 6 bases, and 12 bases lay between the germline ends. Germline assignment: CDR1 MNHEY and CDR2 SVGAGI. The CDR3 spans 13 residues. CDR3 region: CASRPLGPNEQFF. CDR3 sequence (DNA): TGTGCCAGCAGGCCTTTGGGACCCAATGAGCAGTTCTTC.

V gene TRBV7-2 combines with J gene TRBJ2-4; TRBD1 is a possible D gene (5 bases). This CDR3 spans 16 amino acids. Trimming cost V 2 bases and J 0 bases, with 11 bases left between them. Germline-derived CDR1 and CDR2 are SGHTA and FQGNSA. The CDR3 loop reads CASSLKGMAAKNIQYF. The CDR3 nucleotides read TGTGCCAGCAGCTTAAAGGGGATGGCAGCCAAAAACATTCAGTACTTC.

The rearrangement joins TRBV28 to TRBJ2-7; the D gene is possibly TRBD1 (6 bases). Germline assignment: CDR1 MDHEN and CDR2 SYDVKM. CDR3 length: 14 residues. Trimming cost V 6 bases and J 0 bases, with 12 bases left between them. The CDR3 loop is CASSIRQASYEQYF. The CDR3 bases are TGTGCCAGCAGCATCCGACAGGCCTCCTACGAGCAGTACTTC.

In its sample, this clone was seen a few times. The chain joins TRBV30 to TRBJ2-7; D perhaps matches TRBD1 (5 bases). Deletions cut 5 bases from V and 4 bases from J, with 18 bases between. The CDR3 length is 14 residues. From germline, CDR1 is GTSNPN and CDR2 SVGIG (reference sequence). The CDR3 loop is CAWGMELGVYEQYF. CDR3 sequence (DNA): TGTGCCTGGGGGATGGAGTTAGGGGTATACGAGCAGTACTTC.

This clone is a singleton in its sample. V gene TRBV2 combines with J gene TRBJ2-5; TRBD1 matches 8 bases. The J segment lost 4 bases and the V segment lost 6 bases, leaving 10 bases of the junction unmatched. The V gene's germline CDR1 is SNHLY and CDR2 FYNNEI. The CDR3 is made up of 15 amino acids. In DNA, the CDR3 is TGTGCCAGCAGATCCGACAGGGGAGAGCCAGAGACCCAGTACTTC. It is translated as CASRSDRGEPETQYF.

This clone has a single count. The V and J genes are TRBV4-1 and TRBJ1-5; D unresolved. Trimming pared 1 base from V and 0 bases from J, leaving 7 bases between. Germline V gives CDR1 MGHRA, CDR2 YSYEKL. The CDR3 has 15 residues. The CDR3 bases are TGCGCCAGCAGCCAAGTGTTGGGTAGCAATCAGCCCCAGCATTTT. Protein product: CASSQVLGSNQPQHF.

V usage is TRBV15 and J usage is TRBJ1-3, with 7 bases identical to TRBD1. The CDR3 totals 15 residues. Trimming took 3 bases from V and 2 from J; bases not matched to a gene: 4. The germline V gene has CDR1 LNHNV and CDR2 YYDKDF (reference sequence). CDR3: CATSSRGTAGNTIYF. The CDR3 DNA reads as TGTGCCACCAGCAGCCGCGGGACAGCTGGAAACACCATATATTTT.

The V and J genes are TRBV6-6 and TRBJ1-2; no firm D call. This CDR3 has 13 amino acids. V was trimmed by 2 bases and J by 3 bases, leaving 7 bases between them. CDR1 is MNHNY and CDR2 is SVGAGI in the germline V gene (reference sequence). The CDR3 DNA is TGTGCCAGCAGTTACGGGGAAGACTATGGCTACACCTTC. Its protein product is CASSYGEDYGYTF.

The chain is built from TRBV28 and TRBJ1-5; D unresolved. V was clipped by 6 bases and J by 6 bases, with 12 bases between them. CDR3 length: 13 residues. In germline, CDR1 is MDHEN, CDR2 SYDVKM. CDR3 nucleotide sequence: TGTGCCAGCAGCCGCGGTACCTCTCAGCCCCAGCATTTT. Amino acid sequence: CASSRGTSQPQHF.

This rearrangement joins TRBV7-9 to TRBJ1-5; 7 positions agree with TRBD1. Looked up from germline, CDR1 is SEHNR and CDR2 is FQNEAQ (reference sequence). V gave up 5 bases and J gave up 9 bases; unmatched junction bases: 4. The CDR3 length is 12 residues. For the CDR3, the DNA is TGTGCCAGCAGCCTGGGGGACAGGCCCCAGCATTTT. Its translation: CASSLGDRPQHF.

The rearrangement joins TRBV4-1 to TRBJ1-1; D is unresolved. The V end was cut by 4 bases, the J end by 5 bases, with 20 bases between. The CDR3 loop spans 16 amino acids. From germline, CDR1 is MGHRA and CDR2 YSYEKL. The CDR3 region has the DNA TGCGCCAGCAGCCGCCGGGCAGGACTGGGGATGACTGAAGCTTTCTTT. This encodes CASSRRAGLGMTEAFF.

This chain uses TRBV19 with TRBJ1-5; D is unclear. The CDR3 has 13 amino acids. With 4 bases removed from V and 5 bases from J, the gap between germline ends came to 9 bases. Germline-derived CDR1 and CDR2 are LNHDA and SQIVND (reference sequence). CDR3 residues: CASSTRFDQPQHF. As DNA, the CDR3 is TGTGCCAGTAGTACCCGCTTCGATCAGCCCCAGCATTTT. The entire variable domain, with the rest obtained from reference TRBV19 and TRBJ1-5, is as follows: DGGITQSPKYLFRKEGQNVTLSCEQNLNHDAMYWYRQDPGQGLRLIYYSQIVNDFQKGDIAEGYSVSREKKESFPLTVTSAQKNPTAFYLCASSTRFDQPQHFGDGTRLSIL.

Written as DNA, the CDR3 is TGTGCCAGCAGTTACTCTGAGACAGGCGGGTACACCTTC. Translation: CASSYSETGGYTF. The genes are TRBV6-5 and TRBJ1-2, with D possibly being TRBD1 (6 bases). CDR1 is MNHEY, CDR2 SVGAGI, per germline. The CDR3 has 13 residues. The V end lost 0 bases, the J end lost 11 bases, and 13 bases lay between the germline ends.

The CDR3 here is CASSQEPGKGAIGNTIYF. The CDR3 DNA is TGTGCCAGCAGCCAAGAGCCCGGAAAGGGGGCGATTGGAAACACCATATATTTT. This rearrangement joins TRBV4-2 to TRBJ1-3; 7 nucleotides align to TRBD1. Germline loops: CDR1 LGHNA, CDR2 YNFKEQ. The CDR3 is made up of 18 amino acids. V lost 0 bases, J lost 3 bases, and 11 bases stayed unmatched.

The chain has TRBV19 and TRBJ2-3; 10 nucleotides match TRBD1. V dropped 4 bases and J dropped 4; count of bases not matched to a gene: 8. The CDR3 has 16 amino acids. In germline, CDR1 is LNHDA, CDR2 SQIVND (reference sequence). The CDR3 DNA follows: TGTGCCAGTAGTACGTCCGGGACAGGGGCAGCAGATACGCAGTATTTT. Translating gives CASSTSGTGAADTQYF.

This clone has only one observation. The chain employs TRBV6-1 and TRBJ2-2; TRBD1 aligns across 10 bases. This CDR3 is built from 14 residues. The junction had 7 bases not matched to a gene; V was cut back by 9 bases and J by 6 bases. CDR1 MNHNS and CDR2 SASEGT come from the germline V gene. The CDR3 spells CASGGQGSSGELFF. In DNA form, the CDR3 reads TGTGCCAGTGGGGGACAGGGGTCGTCCGGGGAGCTGTTTTTT.

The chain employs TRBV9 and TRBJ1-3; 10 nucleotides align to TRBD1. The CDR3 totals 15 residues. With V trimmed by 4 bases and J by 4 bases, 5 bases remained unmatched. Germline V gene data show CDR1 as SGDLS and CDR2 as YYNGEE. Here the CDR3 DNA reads TGTGCCAGCAGCATGCTGGGACAGGGGGGAAACACCATATATTTT. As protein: CASSMLGQGGNTIYF.

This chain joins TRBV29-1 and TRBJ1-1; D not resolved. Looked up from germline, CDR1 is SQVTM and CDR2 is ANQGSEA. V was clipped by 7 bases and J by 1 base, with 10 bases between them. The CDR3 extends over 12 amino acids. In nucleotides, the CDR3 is TGCAGCGCCTTTTCAGAGAACACTGAAGCTTTCTTT. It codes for CSAFSENTEAFF.

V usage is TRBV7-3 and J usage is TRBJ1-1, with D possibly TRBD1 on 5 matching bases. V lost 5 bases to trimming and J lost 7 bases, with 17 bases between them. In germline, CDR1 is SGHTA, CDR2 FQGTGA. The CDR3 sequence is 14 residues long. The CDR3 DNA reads TGTGCCAGCAGCCTCCGGGGGAGGGAAGGTGAAGCTTTCTTT. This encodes CASSLRGREGEAFF.

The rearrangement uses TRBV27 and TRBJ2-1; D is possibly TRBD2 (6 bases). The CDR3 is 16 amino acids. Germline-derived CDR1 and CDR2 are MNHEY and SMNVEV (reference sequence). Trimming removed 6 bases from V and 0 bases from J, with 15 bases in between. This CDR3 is CASSQSRTNSYNEQFF. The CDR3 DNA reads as TGTGCCAGCAGCCAGTCCCGGACTAACTCCTACAATGAGCAGTTCTTC.

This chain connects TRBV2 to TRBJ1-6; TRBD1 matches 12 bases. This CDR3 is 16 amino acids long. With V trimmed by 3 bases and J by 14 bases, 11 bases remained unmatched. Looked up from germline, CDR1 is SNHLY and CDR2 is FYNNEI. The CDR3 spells CASSDPSGTGGPTLHF. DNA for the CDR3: TGTGCCAGCAGTGACCCATCCGGGACAGGGGGCCCGACCCTCCACTTT.

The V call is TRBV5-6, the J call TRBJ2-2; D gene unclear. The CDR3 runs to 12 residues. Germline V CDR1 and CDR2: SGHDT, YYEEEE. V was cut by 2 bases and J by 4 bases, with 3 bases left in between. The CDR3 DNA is TGTGCCAGCAGCTTTCTCACCGGGGAGCTGTTTTTT. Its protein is CASSFLTGELFF.

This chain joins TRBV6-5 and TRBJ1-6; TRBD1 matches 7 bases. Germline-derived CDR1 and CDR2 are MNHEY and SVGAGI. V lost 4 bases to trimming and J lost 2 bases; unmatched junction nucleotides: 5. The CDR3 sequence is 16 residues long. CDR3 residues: CASSSDRSTYNSPLHF. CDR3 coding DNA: TGTGCCAGCAGTTCGGACAGGTCGACCTATAATTCACCCCTCCACTTT.

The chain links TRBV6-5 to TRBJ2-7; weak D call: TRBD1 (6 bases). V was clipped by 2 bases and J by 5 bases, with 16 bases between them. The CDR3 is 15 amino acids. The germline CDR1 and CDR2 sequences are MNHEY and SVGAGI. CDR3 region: CASSYSAGDYNEQYF. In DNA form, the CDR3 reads TGTGCCAGCAGTTACAGTGCAGGGGATTACAACGAGCAGTACTTC.